The 11 T cell receptor beta chains presented below share a single source sample, sequenced in a study of cytomegalovirus exposure and HLA in healthy donors. This PCR relied on a set of 60 Vbeta primers and 13 Jbeta primers. Measured with immunoSEQ multiplex PCR; TCRdb has only the in-frame clones, and not every one. This table has some 160,000 clones, around three quarters appearing once. Sequenced: PBMCs. The receptors here all came from a man in his forties in good health and CMV-seronegative.

The V and J genes are TRBV7-2 and TRBJ2-2; D perhaps matches TRBD2 (7 bases). This CDR3 comprises 16 residues. With 6 bases removed from V and 3 bases from J, the gap between germline ends came to 17 bases. Germline assignment: CDR1 SGHTA and CDR2 FQGNSA. The CDR3 bases are TGTGCCAGCAGAGGGGGGCAGGGGAGGGACACCGGGGAGCTGTTTTTT. It codes for CASRGGQGRDTGELFF.

The gene calls are TRBV2 and TRBJ1-1; no firm D call. The length of the CDR3 is 14 residues. V dropped 4 bases and J dropped 4 bases, with 13 bases sitting between them. The germline V gene has CDR1 SNHLY and CDR2 FYNNEI. This CDR3 reads CASSGARSGTEAFF. The CDR3 bases are TGTGCCAGCAGTGGGGCCCGGAGCGGCACTGAAGCTTTCTTT.

V gene TRBV28 combines with J gene TRBJ1-3; D remains unclear. The V gene lost 4 bases and the J gene lost 8 bases, with 6 bases spanning the gap. Germline assignment: CDR1 MDHEN and CDR2 SYDVKM. The CDR3 totals 11 residues. CDR3 in DNA: TGTGCCAGCAGTTCCGTTTACACCATATATTTT. As protein: CASSSVYTIYF.

The J gene is TRBJ2-1, the V gene TRBV4-2; 13 bases fit TRBD2. The CDR3 sequence is 18 residues long. From germline, CDR1 is LGHNA and CDR2 YNFKEQ. V lost 4 bases and J lost 8; bases outside the gene matches: 14. The CDR3 DNA is TGTGCCAGCAGCCCCCAGCCGGGACTAGCGGGGCCTGGGGATGAGCAGTTCTTC. Amino acid sequence: CASSPQPGLAGPGDEQFF.

The rearrangement joins TRBV5-1 to TRBJ2-1, with a possible D match to TRBD1 (5 bases). The CDR3 has 15 amino acids. Germline-derived CDR1 and CDR2 are SGHRS and YFSETQ. V was trimmed by 0 bases and J by 12 bases, leaving 19 bases between them. CDR3: CASSLASDTQGVQFF. The CDR3 DNA follows: TGCGCCAGCAGCTTGGCGTCGGACACCCAAGGGGTGCAGTTCTTC.

The chain links TRBV30 to TRBJ1-4, with D possibly TRBD1 on 6 matching bases. This CDR3 comprises 15 residues. Germline V gene data show CDR1 as GTSNPN and CDR2 as SVGIG (reference sequence). Trimming removed 2 bases from V and 4 bases from J, with 14 bases in between. The CDR3: CAWSLTGYRNEKLFF. CDR3 nucleotides: TGTGCCTGGAGTCTAACAGGGTACCGTAATGAAAAACTGTTTTTT.

The J gene is TRBJ2-1, the V gene TRBV5-4, with 8 bases identical to TRBD1. This CDR3 region has 16 residues. From germline, CDR1 is SGHNT and CDR2 YYREEE (reference sequence). With 5 bases clipped from V and 4 bases from J, the junction kept 11 bases outside the gene matches. CDR3 DNA: TGTGCCAGCAGATCCTCCGGGACAGGCCCGTACAATGAGCAGTTCTTC. Residues: CASRSSGTGPYNEQFF.

This clone was seen only a few times. The chain joins TRBV7-2 to TRBJ2-3; tentatively, D is TRBD2 (5 bases). The V end lost 5 bases, the J end lost 0 bases, and 9 bases lay between the germline ends. CDR1 SGHTA and CDR2 FQGNSA come from the germline V gene. The CDR3 is 14 amino acids. CDR3 in DNA: TGTGCCAGCAGCCGCGGACTGAGCACAGATACGCAGTATTTT. It yields the protein CASSRGLSTDTQYF.

This sequence joins TRBV6-1 and TRBJ1-1, with D perhaps TRBD1 (5 bases). The ends were cut back, 5 bases at V and 1 base at J, with 11 bases in the middle. The CDR3 consists of 14 residues. CDR1 is MNHNS and CDR2 is SASEGT in the germline V gene. The CDR3 DNA reads as TGTGCCAGCAGTTCGACAGCGGGGAACACTGAAGCTTTCTTT. It yields the protein CASSSTAGNTEAFF.

The sample holds one count of this clone. The V call is TRBV11-3, the J call TRBJ2-2; 10 bases agree with TRBD2. V lost 5 bases, J lost 2 bases, and 5 bases stayed unmatched. This CDR3 is built from 16 residues. Germline V gene sequence: CDR1 SGHNT, CDR2 YENEEA. In DNA, the CDR3 is TGTGCCAGCAGCCCCCGACTAGCGGGTAACACCGGGGAGCTGTTTTTT. Translated: CASSPRLAGNTGELFF.

The chain is built from TRBV19 and TRBJ2-7; the D is unclear. With 5 bases removed from V and 0 bases from J, the gap between germline ends came to 14 bases. Germline CDR1 is LNHDA and CDR2 is SQIVND (reference sequence). The length of the CDR3 is 15 residues. The CDR3 loop is CASSFSASFSYEQYF. The CDR3 DNA follows: TGTGCCAGTAGTTTCAGCGCGTCCTTCTCCTACGAGCAGTACTTC. The complete variable domain, with remaining parts taken from reference TRBV19 and TRBJ2-7, reads DGGITQSPKYLFRKEGQNVTLSCEQNLNHDAMYWYRQDPGQGLRLIYYSQIVNDFQKGDIAEGYSVSREKKESFPLTVTSAQKNPTAFYLCASSFSASFSYEQYFGPGTRLTVT.